This is a list of T cell receptor beta chains from one sample in a study of identical twins. Each CDR3 protein is one row after TCRdb ran MiXCR on the 5' RACE reads. The data show 1.5 million to 2 million distinct CDR3 sequences, with roughly 35% seen just once and approximately 0.25% held by the top ten. The sequencing input was cord blood. All receptors derive from a newborn girl in good health. CDR3s include the opening cysteine and the closing phenylalanine or tryptophan.

V,J,CDR3
TRBV6-5,TRBJ2-1,CASSYVKGRLAGLNEQFF
TRBV28,TRBJ2-3,CASTLPGGTDTQYF
TRBV24-1,TRBJ2-7,CATSDSGLAGGLYNEQYF
TRBV7-9,TRBJ1-5,CASSDQRSVNQPQHF
TRBV29-1,TRBJ1-1,CSVPGTVGLNTEAFF
TRBV20-1,TRBJ2-7,CSAREGGISYEQYF
TRBV12-3/TRBV12-4,TRBJ2-3,CASSLGGREQSTQYF
TRBV3-1,TRBJ2-3,CASSQEAGGRTDTQYF
TRBV4-1,TRBJ2-1,CASSHLDRVGQFF
TRBV5-6,TRBJ1-1,CASSLQGAYTEAFF
TRBV29-1,TRBJ1-1,CSVVVRTMNTEAFF
TRBV18,TRBJ2-5,CASSPTGWRSQETQYF
TRBV14,TRBJ2-7,CASSQVSVAAYERYF
TRBV2,-,CASSDGGQGTYEQYF
TRBV9,TRBJ2-5,CASSRGPPLVYQETQYF
TRBV19,TRBJ1-4,CASSTLRGNEKLFF
TRBV7-9,TRBJ1-6,CASSSDRSSYNSPPHF
TRBV3-1,TRBJ2-3,CASSQEGPGTQYF
TRBV19,TRBJ2-3,CASQEASGRTDTQYF
TRBV20-1,TRBJ1-4,CSALGGGATNEKLFF
TRBV12-5,TRBJ2-3,CASGSPTSGGTDTQYF
TRBV18,TRBJ1-5,CASSLGQGPQPQHF
TRBV2,TRBJ2-1,CAREQRGNEQFF
TRBV6-1,TRBJ2-1,CASKVGQGISYNEQFF
TRBV6-6,TRBJ1-2,CASSYSNTGARDYTF
TRBV24-1,TRBJ2-3,CATSDGQGFSTGTQYF
TRBV20-1,TRBJ1-2,CSAARLYGYTF
TRBV6-5,TRBJ2-7,CASSYSTTNEQYF
TRBV29-1,TRBJ1-2,CSVDQGGGYTF
TRBV7-8,TRBJ2-7,CASSLPDRGYEQYF
TRBV18,TRBJ2-3,CASSPLYSGRGRNQDTQYF
TRBV20-1,TRBJ1-1,CSAERQGSMNTEAFF
TRBV28,TRBJ1-2,CASSSSTGWRYGYTF
TRBV2,TRBJ2-4,CASTGRLAGVGAKNIQYF
TRBV20-1,TRBJ1-2,CSPDRENYGYTF
TRBV20-1,-,CSANLLIEQYF
TRBV4-2,TRBJ1-4,CASSQAYGTGTNEKLFF
TRBV12-3/TRBV12-4,TRBJ1-6,CASSLSRGGSPLHF
TRBV3-1,TRBJ2-5,CASSRAGRQETQYF
TRBV28,TRBJ2-1,CASTSFRGTRLGSEQFF